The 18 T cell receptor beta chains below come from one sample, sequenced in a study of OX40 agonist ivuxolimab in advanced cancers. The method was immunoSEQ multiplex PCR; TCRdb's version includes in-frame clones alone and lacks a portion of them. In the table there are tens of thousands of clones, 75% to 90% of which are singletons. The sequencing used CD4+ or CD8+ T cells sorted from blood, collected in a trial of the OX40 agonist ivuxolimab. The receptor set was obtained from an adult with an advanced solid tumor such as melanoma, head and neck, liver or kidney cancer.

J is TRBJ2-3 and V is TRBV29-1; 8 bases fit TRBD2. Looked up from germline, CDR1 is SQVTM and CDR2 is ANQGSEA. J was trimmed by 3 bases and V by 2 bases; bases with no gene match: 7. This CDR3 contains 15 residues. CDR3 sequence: CSVEIKPGGTDTQYF. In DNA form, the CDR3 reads TGCAGCGTTGAAATTAAGCCGGGAGGGACAGATACGCAGTATTTT.

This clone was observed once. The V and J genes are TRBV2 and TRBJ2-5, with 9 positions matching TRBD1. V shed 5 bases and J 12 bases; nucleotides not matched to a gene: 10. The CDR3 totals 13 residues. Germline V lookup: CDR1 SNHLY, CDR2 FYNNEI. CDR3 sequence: CASSPTGQGPKYF. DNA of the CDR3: TGTGCCAGCAGTCCAACGGGACAGGGCCCTAAGTACTTC.

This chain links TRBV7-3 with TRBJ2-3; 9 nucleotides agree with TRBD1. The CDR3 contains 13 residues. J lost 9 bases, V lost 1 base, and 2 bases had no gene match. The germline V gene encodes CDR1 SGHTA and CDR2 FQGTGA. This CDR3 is CASSLRQGGTQYF. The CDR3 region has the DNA TGTGCCAGCAGCTTAAGACAGGGGGGAACGCAGTATTTT.

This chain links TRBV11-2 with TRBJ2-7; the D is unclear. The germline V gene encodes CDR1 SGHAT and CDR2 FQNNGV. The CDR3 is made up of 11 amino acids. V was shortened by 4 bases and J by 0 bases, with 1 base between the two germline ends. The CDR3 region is CASSYSYEQYF. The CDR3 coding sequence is TGTGCCAGCAGCTACTCCTACGAGCAGTACTTC.

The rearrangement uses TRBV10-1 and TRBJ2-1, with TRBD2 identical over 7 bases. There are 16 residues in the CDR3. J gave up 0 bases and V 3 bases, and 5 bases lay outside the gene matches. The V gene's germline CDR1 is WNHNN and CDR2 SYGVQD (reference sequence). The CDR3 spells CASSELALSSYNEQFF. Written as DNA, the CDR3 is TGCGCCAGCAGTGAACTAGCGCTGAGCTCCTACAATGAGCAGTTCTTC.

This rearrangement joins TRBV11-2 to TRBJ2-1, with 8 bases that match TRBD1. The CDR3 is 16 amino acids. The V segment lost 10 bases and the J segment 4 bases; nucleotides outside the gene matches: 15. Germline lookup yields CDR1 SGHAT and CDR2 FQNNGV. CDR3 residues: CATGTGAIWEYNEQFF. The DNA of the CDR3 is TGTGCCACCGGGACAGGAGCAATATGGGAATACAATGAGCAGTTCTTC.

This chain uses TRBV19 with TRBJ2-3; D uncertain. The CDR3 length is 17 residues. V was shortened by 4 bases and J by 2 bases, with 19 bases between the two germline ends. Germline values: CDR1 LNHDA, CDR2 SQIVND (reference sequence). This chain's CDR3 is CASSTDEGNINTDTQYF. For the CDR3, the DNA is TGTGCCAGTAGTACGGACGAAGGGAACATAAACACAGATACGCAGTATTTT.

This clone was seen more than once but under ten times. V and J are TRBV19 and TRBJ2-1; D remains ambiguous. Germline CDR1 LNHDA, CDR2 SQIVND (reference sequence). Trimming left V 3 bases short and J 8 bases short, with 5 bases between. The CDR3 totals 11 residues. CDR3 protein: CASSIRYEQFF. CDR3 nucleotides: TGTGCCAGTAGTATCCGATATGAGCAGTTCTTC.

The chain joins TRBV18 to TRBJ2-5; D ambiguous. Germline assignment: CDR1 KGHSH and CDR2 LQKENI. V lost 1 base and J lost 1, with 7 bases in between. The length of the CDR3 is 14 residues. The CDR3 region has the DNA TGTGCCAGCTCACCACAATACAGCCAAGAGACCCAGTACTTC. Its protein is CASSPQYSQETQYF. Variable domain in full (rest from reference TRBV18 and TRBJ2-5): NAGVMQNPRHLVRRRGQEARLRCSPMKGHSHVYWYRQLPEEGLKFMVYLQKENIIDESGMPKERFSAEFPKEGPSILRIQQVVRGDSAAYFCASSPQYSQETQYFGPGTRLLVL.

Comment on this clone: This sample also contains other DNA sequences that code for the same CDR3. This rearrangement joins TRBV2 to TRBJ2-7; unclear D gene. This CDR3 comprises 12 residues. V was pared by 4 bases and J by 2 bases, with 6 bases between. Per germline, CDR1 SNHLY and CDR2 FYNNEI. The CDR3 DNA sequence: TGTGCCAGCAGTGCGGTTGCCTACGAGCAGTACTTC. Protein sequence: CASSAVAYEQYF. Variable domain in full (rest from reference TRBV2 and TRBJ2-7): EPEVTQTPSHQVTQMGQEVILRCVPISNHLYFYWYRQILGQKVEFLVSFYNNEISEKSEIFDDQFSVERPDGSNFTLKIRSTKLEDSAMYFCASSAVAYEQYFGPGTRLTVT.

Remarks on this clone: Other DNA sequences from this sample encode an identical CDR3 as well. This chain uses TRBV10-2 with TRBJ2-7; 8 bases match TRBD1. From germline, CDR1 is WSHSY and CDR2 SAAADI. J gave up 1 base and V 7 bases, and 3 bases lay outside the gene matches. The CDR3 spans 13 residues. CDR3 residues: CASTGQGSYEQYF. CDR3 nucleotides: TGCGCCAGCACAGGACAGGGTTCCTACGAGCAGTACTTC.

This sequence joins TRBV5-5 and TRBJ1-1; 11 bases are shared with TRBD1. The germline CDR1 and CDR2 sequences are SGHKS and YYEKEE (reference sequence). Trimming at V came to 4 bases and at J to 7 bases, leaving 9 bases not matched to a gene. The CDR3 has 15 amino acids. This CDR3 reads CASSPRRTGGLEAFF. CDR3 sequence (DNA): TGTGCCAGCAGCCCCAGACGGACAGGGGGCCTTGAAGCTTTCTTT.

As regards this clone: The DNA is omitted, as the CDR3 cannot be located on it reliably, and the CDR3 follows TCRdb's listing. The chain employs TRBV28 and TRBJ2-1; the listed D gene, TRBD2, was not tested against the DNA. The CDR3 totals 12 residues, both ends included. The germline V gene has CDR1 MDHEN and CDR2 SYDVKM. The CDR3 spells CASSSSGTRQFF.

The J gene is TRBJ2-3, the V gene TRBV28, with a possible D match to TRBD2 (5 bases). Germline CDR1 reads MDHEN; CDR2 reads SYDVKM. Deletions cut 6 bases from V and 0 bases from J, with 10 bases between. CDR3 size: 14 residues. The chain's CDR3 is CASSPAGSTDTQYF. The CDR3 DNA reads TGTGCCAGCAGCCCGGCGGGCAGCACAGATACGCAGTATTTT.

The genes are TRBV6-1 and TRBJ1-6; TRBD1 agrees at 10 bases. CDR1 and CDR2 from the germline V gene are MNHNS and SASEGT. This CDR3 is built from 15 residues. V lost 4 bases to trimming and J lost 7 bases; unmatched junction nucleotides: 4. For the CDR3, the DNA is TGTGCCAGCAGTGCCCTGGACAGGGGGAATTCACCCCTCCACTTT. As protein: CASSALDRGNSPLHF.

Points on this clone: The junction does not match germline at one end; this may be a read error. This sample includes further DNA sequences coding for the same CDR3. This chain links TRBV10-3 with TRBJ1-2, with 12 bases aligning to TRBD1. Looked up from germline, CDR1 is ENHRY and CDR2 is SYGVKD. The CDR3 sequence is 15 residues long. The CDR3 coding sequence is TGTGCTATCAGCCCGGGACAGGGGGCGCGGTATGGCTACACCTTC. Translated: CAISPGQGARYGYTF.

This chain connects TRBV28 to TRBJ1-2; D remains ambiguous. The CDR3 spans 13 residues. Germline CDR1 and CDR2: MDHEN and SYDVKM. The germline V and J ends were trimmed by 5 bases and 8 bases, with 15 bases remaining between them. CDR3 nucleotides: TGTGCCAGCAGTCCCCCCGGAAGATCCGGCTACACCTTC. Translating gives CASSPPGRSGYTF.

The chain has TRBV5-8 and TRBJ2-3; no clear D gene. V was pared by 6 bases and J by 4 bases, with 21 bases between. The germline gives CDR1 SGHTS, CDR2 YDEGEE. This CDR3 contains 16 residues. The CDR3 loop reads CASTKFETFTSDTQYF. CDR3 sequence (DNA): TGTGCCAGCACCAAATTCGAGACTTTCACTTCAGATACGCAGTATTTT.